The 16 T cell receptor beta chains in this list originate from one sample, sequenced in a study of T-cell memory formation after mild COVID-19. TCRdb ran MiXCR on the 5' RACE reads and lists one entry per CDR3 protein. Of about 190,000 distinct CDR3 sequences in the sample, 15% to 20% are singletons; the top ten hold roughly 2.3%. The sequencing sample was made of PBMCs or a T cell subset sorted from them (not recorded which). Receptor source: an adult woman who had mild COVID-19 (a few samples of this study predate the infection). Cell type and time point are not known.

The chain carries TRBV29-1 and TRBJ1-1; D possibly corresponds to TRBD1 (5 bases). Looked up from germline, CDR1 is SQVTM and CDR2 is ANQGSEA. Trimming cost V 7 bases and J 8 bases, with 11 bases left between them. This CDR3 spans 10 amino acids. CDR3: CSATGTEAFF. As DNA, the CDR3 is TGCAGCGCTACCGGGACGGAAGCTTTCTTT. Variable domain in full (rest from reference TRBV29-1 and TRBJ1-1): SAVISQKPSRDICQRGTSLTIQCQVDSQVTMMFWYRQQPGQSLTLIATANQGSEATYESGFVIDKFPISRPNLTFSTLTVSNMSPEDSSIYLCSATGTEAFFGQGTRLTVV.

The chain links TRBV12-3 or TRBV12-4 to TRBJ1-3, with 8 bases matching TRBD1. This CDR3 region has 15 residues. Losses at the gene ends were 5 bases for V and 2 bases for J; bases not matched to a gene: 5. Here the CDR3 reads CASSRRTGPGNTIYF. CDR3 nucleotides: TGTGCCAGCAGTCGTCGGACAGGGCCTGGAAACACCATATATTTT.

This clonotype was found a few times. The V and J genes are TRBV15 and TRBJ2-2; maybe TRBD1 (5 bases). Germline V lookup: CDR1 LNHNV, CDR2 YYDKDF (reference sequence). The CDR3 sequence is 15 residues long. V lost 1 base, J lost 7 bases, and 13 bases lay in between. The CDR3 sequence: CATSRGQSIGGELFF. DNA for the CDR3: TGTGCCACCAGCAGAGGACAGTCAATCGGCGGGGAGCTGTTTTTT.

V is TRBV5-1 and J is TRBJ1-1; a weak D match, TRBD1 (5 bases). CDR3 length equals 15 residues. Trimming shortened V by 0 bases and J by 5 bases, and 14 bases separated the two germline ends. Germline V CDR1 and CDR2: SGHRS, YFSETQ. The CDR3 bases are TGCGCCAGCAGCTTGGAGACCGGGACGTTGACTGAAGCTTTCTTT. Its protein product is CASSLETGTLTEAFF.

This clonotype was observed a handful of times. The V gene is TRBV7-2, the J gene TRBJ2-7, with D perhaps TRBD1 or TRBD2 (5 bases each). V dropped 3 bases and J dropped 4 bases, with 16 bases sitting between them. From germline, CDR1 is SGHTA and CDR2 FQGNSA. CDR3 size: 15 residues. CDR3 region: CASSFSGTATYEQYF. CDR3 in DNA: TGTGCCAGCAGCTTCTCCGGGACCGCGACTTACGAGCAGTACTTC.

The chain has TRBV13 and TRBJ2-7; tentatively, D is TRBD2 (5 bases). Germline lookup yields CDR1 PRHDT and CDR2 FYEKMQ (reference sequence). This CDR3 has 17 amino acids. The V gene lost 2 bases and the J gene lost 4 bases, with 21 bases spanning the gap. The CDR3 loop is CASSLSGKVRGPYEQYF. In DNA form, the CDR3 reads TGTGCCAGCAGCTTAAGCGGCAAGGTCCGGGGTCCTTACGAGCAGTACTTC.

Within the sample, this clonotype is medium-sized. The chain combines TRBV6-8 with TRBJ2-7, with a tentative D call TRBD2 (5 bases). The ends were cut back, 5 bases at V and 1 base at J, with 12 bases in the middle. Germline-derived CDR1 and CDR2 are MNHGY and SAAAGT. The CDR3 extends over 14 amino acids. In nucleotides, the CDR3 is TGTGCCAGCAGTCGCCCTCGAGGGTCCTACGAGCAGTACTTC. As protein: CASSRPRGSYEQYF.

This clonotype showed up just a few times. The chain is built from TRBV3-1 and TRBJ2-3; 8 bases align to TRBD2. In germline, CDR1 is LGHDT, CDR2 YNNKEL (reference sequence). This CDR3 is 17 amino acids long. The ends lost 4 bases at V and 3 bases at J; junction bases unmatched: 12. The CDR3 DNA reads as TGTGCCAGCAGCCCCCCCTGGGGGCGGGGGGCTACAGATACGCAGTATTTT. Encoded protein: CASSPPWGRGATDTQYF.

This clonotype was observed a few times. CDR3 amino acids: CASSREGTNQETQYF. The CDR3 DNA reads as TGTGCCAGCAGCCGGGAGGGCACGAACCAAGAGACCCAGTACTTC. This chain joins TRBV5-5 and TRBJ2-5; 8 bases agree with TRBD2. The CDR3 covers 15 residues. In germline, CDR1 is SGHKS, CDR2 YYEKEE (reference sequence). The ends lost 4 bases at V and 0 bases at J; junction bases unmatched: 5.

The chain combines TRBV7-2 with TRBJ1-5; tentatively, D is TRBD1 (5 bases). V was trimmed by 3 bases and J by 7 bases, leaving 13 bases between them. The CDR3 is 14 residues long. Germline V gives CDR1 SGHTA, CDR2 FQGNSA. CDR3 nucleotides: TGTGCCAGCAGCTTCACTAGTGGGGGGCAGCCCCAGCATTTT. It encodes CASSFTSGGQPQHF.

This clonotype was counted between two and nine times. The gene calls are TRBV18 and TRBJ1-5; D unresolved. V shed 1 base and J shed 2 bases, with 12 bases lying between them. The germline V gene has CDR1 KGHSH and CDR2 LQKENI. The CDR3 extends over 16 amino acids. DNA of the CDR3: TGTGCCAGCTCACCACAACCCCATGCAGGCAATCAGCCCCAGCATTTT. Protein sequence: CASSPQPHAGNQPQHF.

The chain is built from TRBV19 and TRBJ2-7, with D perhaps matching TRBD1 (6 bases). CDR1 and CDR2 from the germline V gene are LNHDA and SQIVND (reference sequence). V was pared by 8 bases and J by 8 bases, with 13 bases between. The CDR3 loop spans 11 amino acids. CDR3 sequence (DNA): TGTGCCAGTGCCTCGTGGGGGCAGCAGTACTTC. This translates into CASASWGQQYF. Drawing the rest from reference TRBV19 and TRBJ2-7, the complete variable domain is DGGITQSPKYLFRKEGQNVTLSCEQNLNHDAMYWYRQDPGQGLRLIYYSQIVNDFQKGDIAEGYSVSREKKESFPLTVTSAQKNPTAFYLCASASWGQQYFGPGTRLTVT.

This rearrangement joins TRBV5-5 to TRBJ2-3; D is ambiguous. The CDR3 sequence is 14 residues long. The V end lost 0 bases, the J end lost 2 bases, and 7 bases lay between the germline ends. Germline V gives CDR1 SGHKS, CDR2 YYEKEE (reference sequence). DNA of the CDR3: TGTGCCAGCAGCTTGGGGCCGAACACAGATACGCAGTATTTT. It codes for CASSLGPNTDTQYF.

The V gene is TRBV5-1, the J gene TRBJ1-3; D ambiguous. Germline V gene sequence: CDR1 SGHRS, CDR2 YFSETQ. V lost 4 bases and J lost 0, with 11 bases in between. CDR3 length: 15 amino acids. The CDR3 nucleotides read TGCGCCAGCAGCGAAGGGAGCTACTCTGGAAACACCATATATTTT. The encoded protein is CASSEGSYSGNTIYF.

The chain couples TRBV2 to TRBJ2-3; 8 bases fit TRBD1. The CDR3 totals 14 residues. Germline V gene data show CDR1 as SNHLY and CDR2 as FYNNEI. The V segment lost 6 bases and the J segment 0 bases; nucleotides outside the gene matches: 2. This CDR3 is CASSWDRSTDTQYF. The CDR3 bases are TGTGCCAGCAGCTGGGACAGGAGCACAGATACGCAGTATTTT.

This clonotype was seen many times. This CDR3 reads CASKGDGPQVKLFF. CDR3 sequence (DNA): TGTGCCAGCAAGGGGGACGGGCCTCAGGTGAAACTGTTTTTT. The chain joins TRBV2 to TRBJ1-4, with a possible D match to TRBD1 (6 bases). The CDR3 is 14 residues long. From germline, CDR1 is SNHLY and CDR2 FYNNEI. With 7 bases removed from V and 11 bases from J, the gap between germline ends came to 20 bases.